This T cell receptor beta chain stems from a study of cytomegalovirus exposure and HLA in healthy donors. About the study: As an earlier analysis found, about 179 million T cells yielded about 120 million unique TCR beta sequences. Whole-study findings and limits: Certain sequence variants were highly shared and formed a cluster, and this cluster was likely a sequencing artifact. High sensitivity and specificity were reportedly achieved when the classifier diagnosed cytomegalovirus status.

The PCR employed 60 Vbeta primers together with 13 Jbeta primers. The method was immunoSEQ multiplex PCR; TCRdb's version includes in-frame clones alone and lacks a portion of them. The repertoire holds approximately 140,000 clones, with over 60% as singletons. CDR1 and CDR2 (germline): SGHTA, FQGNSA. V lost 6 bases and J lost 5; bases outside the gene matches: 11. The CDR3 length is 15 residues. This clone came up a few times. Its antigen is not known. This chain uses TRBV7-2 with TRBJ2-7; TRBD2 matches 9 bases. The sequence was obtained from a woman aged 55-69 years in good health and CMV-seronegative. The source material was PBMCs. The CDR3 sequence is CASSSTGTSRNEQYF. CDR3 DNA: TGTGCCAGCAGTTCGACCGGGACTAGCAGAAACGAGCAGTACTTC.